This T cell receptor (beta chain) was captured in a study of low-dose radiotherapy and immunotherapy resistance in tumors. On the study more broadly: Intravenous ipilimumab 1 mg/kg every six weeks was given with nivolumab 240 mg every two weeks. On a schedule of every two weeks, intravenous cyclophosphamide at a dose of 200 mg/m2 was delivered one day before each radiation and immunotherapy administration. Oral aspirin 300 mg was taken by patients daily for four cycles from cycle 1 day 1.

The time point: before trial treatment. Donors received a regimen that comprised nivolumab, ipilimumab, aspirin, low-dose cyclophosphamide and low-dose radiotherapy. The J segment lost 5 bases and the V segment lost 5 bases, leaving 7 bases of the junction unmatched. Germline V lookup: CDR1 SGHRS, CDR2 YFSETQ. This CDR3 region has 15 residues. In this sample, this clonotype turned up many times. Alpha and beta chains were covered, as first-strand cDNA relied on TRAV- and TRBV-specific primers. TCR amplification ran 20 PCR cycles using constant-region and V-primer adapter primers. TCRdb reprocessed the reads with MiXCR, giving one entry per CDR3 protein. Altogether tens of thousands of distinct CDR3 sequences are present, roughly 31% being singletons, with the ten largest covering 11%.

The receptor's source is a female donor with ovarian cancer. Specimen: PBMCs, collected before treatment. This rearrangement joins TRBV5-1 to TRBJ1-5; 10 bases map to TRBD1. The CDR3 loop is CASSRGTGEYQPQHF. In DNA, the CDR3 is TGCGCCAGCAGTCGCGGGACAGGGGAGTATCAGCCCCAGCATTTT.